These T cell receptor beta chains were read from a single sample in a study of response to subunit inactivated influenza vaccine. Each CDR3 protein gets one entry after TCRdb re-called the RT-PCR reads with MiXCR. The sample lists about 540,000 distinct CDR3 sequences, under 30% occurring once. This same sample was also taken into another study, of T cells expressing NK-cell markers.

The sample was CD4+ T cells sorted from PBMCs, taken about 11 days after vaccination. These TCRs come from a man in his fifties who received an inactivated influenza vaccine. The CDR3 runs from the conserved cysteine through the conserved F or W. Each record gives: clone size, D gene, J gene, V gene, CDR3 protein, CDR3 DNA. D genes are given only for firm matches. Only some rows state a clone size, as once, few, many or a class for expanded clones.

>.|TRBD1|TRBJ1-5|TRBV6-1
CASSATGAGQPQHF
TGTGCCAGCAGTGCTACAGGGGCCGGGCAGCCCCAGCATTTT
>.|TRBD2|TRBJ2-7|TRBV20-1
CSAAGTSGGAIYEQYF
TGCAGTGCTGCCGGGACTAGCGGGGGGGCCATCTACGAGCAGTACTTC
>.|TRBD1|TRBJ2-3|TRBV12-3/TRBV12-4
CASSPTGTGADTQYF
TGTGCCAGCAGTCCAACCGGGACAGGGGCAGATACGCAGTATTTT
>few|TRBD2|TRBJ2-7|TRBV7-9
CASSYVAGAVEQYF
TGTGCCAGCAGCTATGTAGCGGGAGCGGTCGAGCAGTACTTC
>.|.|TRBJ2-7|TRBV5-1
CASSPTEPGPFSSFYEQYF
TGCGCCAGCAGTCCGACGGAACCTGGGCCCTTCTCCTCCTTCTACGAGCAGTACTTC
>few|TRBD1|TRBJ1-6|TRBV11-2
CASSRTGENSPLHF
TGTGCCAGCAGCCGGACAGGGGAGAATTCACCCCTCCACTTT
>many|.|TRBJ1-1|TRBV5-1
CASTSDLNTEAFF
TGCGCCAGCACCTCGGACTTGAACACTGAAGCTTTCTTT
>.|TRBD1|TRBJ2-2|TRBV4-1
CASSQPRGWNTGELFF
TGCGCCAGCAGCCAACCCAGGGGGTGGAACACCGGGGAGCTGTTTTTT
>.|TRBD2|TRBJ2-3|TRBV6-1
CASSPISGRVADTQYF
TGTGCCAGCAGTCCGATTAGCGGGAGGGTGGCAGATACGCAGTATTTT
>.|TRBD2|TRBJ2-7|TRBV9
CASSVSGTAATYEQYF
TGTGCCAGCAGCGTTAGCGGGACCGCCGCTACCTACGAGCAGTACTTC
>.|.|TRBJ2-2|TRBV5-1
CASTPQVLERAGELFF
TGCGCCAGCACCCCCCAGGTCCTCGAAAGGGCCGGGGAGCTGTTTTTT
>.|.|TRBJ2-6|TRBV24-1
CATSDPRFGSGANVLTF
TGTGCCACCAGTGATCCCCGGTTTGGGTCTGGGGCCAACGTCCTGACTTTC
>few|TRBD1|TRBJ2-6|TRBV7-9
CASSVTGAQTGANVLTF
TGTGCCAGCAGCGTTACAGGGGCGCAGACTGGGGCCAACGTCCTGACTTTC
>once|.|TRBJ2-6|TRBV20-1
CSARRTVAGANVLTF
TGCAGTGCCAGAAGGACAGTCGCTGGGGCCAACGTCCTGACTTTC
>few|.|TRBJ1-2|TRBV29-1
CSVDGSRVGYTF
TGCAGCGTTGATGGCAGTCGCGTAGGCTACACCTTC
>few|.|TRBJ2-7|TRBV7-2
CASSHYGVKSSYEQYF
TGTGCCAGCAGCCATTACGGGGTTAAAAGCTCCTACGAGCAGTACTTC
>many|TRBD1|TRBJ2-1|TRBV11-2
CASSFISRQGPLQGQFF
TGTGCCAGCAGCTTTATTTCCCGACAGGGGCCTTTGCAAGGGCAGTTCTTC
>.|.|TRBJ2-7|TRBV28
CASSLPLREQYF
TGTGCCAGCAGTTTACCCCTCCGCGAGCAGTACTTC
>few|TRBD1|TRBJ1-2|TRBV6-1
CASTPQGANYGYTF
TGTGCCAGCACCCCACAGGGGGCAAACTATGGCTACACCTTC
>few|.|TRBJ2-5|TRBV11-1
CASSLMRGQETQYF
TGTGCCAGCAGCTTGATGAGGGGTCAAGAGACCCAGTACTTC
>many|.|TRBJ1-4|TRBV5-1
CASSADLIGTTTNEKLFF
TGCGCCAGCAGTGCGGACTTAATTGGAACAACAACTAATGAAAAACTGTTTTTT
>.|.|TRBJ2-7|TRBV9
CASSVATTGAVQYF
TGTGCCAGCAGCGTAGCTACAACAGGTGCGGTTCAGTACTTC
>.|.|TRBJ2-7|TRBV11-2
CASSRLVAEQYF
TGTGCCAGCAGCCGACTAGTTGCCGAGCAGTACTTC
>.|.|TRBJ1-5|TRBV7-9
CASSGDLSNQPQHF
TGTGCCAGCAGCGGGGATCTGAGCAATCAGCCCCAGCATTTT
>few|TRBD2|TRBJ2-7|TRBV29-1
CSVRTSGTYEQYF
TGCAGCGTCCGGACTAGCGGGACCTACGAGCAGTACTTC
>.|.|TRBJ2-5|TRBV6-5
CASSTDPRGTQYF
TGTGCCAGCAGTACTGACCCGCGGGGGACCCAGTACTTC
>few|.|TRBJ2-5|TRBV3-1
CASSQGPPQYF
TGTGCCAGCAGCCAAGGACCCCCCCAGTACTTC
>.|.|TRBJ2-4|TRBV6-2/TRBV6-3
CASSNRTVPIAKNIQYF
TGTGCCAGCAGTAACAGGACAGTGCCGATAGCCAAAAACATTCAGTACTTC
>few|.|TRBJ2-7|TRBV3-1
CASSQDLGSGRYF
TGTGCCAGCAGCCAGGACTTGGGATCCGGAAGGTACTTC
>few|.|TRBJ2-7|TRBV7-6
CASSLEQFYEQYF
TGTGCCAGCAGCTTAGAACAGTTCTACGAGCAGTACTTC
>few|.|TRBJ2-1|TRBV4-3
CASSPRRYNEQFF
TGCGCCAGCAGCCCCAGACGTTACAATGAGCAGTTCTTC
>once|TRBD1|TRBJ2-1|TRBV3-1
CASSHQGAYEQFF
TGTGCCAGCAGCCACCAGGGGGCCTATGAGCAGTTCTTC
>few|TRBD2|TRBJ2-5|TRBV12-3/TRBV12-4
CASSFGLAQETQYF
TGTGCCAGCAGTTTTGGACTAGCTCAAGAGACCCAGTACTTC
>once|TRBD1|TRBJ1-1|TRBV7-2
CASSWGDRMNTEAFF
TGTGCCAGCAGCTGGGGGGACAGAATGAACACTGAAGCTTTCTTT
>many|.|TRBJ2-3|TRBV7-2
CASSSQSTDTQYF
TGTGCCAGCAGCTCGCAGAGCACAGATACGCAGTATTTT
>.|TRBD1|TRBJ2-3|TRBV5-5
CASSPTGQGWVDTQYF
TGTGCCAGCAGCCCAACGGGACAGGGTTGGGTGGATACGCAGTATTTT
>few|.|TRBJ2-3|TRBV12-3/TRBV12-4
CASSIAGTSTDTQYF
TGTGCCAGCAGCATTGCAGGGACTAGCACAGATACGCAGTATTTT
>.|.|TRBJ1-5|TRBV20-1
CSAGGISNQPQHF
TGCAGTGCCGGTGGCATTAGCAATCAGCCCCAGCATTTT
>few|.|TRBJ1-1|TRBV3-1
CASSQSARPNTEAFF
TGTGCCAGCAGCCAAAGTGCCAGACCGAACACTGAAGCTTTCTTT
>.|.|TRBJ1-5|TRBV6-5
CASSDSQGFKPQHF
TGTGCCAGCAGTGACTCACAGGGTTTCAAGCCCCAGCATTTT